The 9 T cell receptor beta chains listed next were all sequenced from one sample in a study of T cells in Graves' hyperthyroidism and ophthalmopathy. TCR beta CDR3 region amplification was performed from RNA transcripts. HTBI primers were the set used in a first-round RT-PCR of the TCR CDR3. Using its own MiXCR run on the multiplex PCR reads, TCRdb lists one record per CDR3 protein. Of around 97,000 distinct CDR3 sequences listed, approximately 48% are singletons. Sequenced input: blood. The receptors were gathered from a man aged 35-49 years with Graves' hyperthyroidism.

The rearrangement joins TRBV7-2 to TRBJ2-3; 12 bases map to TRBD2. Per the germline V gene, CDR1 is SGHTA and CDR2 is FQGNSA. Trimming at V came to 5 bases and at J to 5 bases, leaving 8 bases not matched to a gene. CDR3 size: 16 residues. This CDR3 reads CASSLPTSGSKDTQYF. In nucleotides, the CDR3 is TGTGCCAGCAGCCTACCGACTAGCGGGAGTAAAGATACGCAGTATTTT.

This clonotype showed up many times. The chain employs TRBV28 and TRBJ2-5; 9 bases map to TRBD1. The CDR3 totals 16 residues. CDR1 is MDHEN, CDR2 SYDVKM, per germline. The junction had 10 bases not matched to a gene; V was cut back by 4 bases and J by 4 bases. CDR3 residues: CASSSRRDRERETQYF. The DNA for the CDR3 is TGTGCCAGCAGTTCACGCCGGGACAGGGAACGAGAGACCCAGTACTTC.

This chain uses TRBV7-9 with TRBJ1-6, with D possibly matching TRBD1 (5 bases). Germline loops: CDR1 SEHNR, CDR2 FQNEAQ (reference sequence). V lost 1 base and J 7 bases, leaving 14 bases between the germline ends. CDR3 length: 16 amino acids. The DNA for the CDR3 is TGTGCCAGCAGCTTAGTCCTAGCAGGGCAGAATTCACCCCTCCACTTT. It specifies CASSLVLAGQNSPLHF.

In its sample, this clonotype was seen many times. Here the CDR3 DNA reads TGTGCCAGCAGTGCCCAGGAGAACTATGGCTACACCTTC. It is translated as CASSAQENYGYTF. The rearrangement uses TRBV6-6 and TRBJ1-2; no definite D call. Germline V CDR1 and CDR2: MNHNY, SVGAGI (reference sequence). The CDR3 sequence is 13 residues long. Trimming removed 5 bases at V and 2 bases at J, with 9 bases between.

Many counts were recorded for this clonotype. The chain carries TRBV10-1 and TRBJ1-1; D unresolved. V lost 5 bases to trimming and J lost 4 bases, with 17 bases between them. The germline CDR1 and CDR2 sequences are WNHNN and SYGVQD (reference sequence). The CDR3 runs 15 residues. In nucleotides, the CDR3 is TGCGCCAGCAGTCCGGATCTCCCCGTGAGCACTGAAGCTTTCTTT. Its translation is CASSPDLPVSTEAFF.

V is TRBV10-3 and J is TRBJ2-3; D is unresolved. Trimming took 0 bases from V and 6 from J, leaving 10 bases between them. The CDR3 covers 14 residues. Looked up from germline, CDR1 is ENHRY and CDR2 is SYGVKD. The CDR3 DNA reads TGTGCCATCAGTGAGTCGGAGATCTCGGATACGCAGTATTTT. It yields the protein CAISESEISDTQYF.

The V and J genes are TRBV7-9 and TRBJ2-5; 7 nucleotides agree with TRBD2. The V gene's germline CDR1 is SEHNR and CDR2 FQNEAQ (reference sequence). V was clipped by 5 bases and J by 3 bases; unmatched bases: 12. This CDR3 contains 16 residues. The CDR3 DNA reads TGTGCCAGCAGCAGGGGCGACGCGGGAGTTGAAGAGACCCAGTACTTC. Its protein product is CASSRGDAGVEETQYF. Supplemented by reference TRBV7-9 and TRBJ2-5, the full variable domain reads DTGVSQNPRHKITKRGQNVTFRCDPISEHNRLYWYRQTLGQGPEFLTYFQNEAQLEKSRLLSDRFSAERPKGSFSTLEIQRTEQGDSAMYLCASSRGDAGVEETQYFGPGTRLLVL.

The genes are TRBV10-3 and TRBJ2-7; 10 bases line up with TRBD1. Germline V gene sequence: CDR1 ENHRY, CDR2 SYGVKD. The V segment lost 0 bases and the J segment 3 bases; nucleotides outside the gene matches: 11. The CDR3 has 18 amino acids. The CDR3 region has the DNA TGTGCCATCAGTGAGTCGGTGAAGGGACAGGGGTTTAGCTACGAGCAGTACTTC. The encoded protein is CAISESVKGQGFSYEQYF.

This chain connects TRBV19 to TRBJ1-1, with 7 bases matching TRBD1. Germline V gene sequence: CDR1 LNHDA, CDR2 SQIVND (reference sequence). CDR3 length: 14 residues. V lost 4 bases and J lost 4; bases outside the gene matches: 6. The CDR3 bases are TGTGCCAGTAGTACAGACAGGGAGGGCACTGAAGCTTTCTTT. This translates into CASSTDREGTEAFF.